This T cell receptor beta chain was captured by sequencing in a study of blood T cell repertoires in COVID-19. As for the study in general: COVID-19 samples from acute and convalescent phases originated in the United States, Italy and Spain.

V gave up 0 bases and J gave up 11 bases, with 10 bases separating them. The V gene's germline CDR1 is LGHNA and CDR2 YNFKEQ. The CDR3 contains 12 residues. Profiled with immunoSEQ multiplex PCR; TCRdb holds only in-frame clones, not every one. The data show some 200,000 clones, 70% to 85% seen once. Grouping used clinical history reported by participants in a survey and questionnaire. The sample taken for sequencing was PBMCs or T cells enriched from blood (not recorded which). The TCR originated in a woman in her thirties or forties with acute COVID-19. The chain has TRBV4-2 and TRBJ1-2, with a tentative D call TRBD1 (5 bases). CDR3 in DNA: TGTGCCAGCAGCCAAGAAGGCGGGGGATACACCTTC. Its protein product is CASSQEGGGYTF.